The clone carrying this T cell receptor beta chain was seen once. What it binds is unknown. This sample is drawn from a study of OX40 agonist ivuxolimab in advanced cancers. Overall study: Ivuxolimab, an agonist antibody against OX40 (CD134), was given to patients. Roughly two fifths of patients had received prior checkpoint inhibitor therapy. Points from the study as a whole: On average, CD8+ T cells had more expanded clones than CD4+.

Libraries were prepared by immunoSEQ multiplex PCR; TCRdb keeps only in-frame clonotypes and omits some of them. This repertoire shows about 30,000 clones, around 90% found once; its top ten account for 4.5% to 5%. This clonotype was obtained from an adult with an advanced solid tumor such as melanoma, head and neck, liver or kidney cancer. The source material was CD4+ or CD8+ T cells sorted from blood, sampled in a trial of the OX40 agonist ivuxolimab.

In DNA, the CDR3 is TGTGCCAGCAGTTTCGGGCCCTTTAACTATGGCTACACCTTC. Translation gives CASSFGPFNYGYTF. The chain employs TRBV27 and TRBJ1-2; D is unresolved. CDR3 length: 14 amino acids. Per the germline V gene, CDR1 is MNHEY and CDR2 is SMNVEV (reference sequence). Trimming pared 3 bases from V and 1 base from J, leaving 9 bases between.